Presented here are 18 T cell receptor beta chains from one specimen sequenced in a study of T cells in localized non-small cell lung cancer. Libraries were prepared by immunoSEQ multiplex PCR; TCRdb keeps only in-frame clonotypes and omits some of them. The sample yields 35,000 to 45,000 clones, roughly 82% seen once. Material: peripheral blood, obtained before any cancer treatment. Receptors originate from a male donor at least 60 years old with stage III squamous cell lung carcinoma.

V and J are TRBV5-8 and TRBJ2-3, with D perhaps matching TRBD1 or TRBD2 (5 bases each). This CDR3 contains 15 residues. Deletions cut 2 bases from V and 3 bases from J, with 13 bases between. The germline V gene has CDR1 SGHTS and CDR2 YDEGEE. The CDR3 is CASSFAQRGTDTQYF. CDR3 coding DNA: TGTGCCAGCAGCTTCGCCCAGAGGGGTACAGATACGCAGTATTTT.

This clone was observed a handful of times. The V call is TRBV7-9, the J call TRBJ1-1; D might be TRBD1 (5 bases). Trimming cost V 5 bases and J 6 bases, with 19 bases left between them. Germline V gene sequence: CDR1 SEHNR, CDR2 FQNEAQ (reference sequence). This CDR3 contains 15 residues. The DNA of the CDR3 is TGTGCCAGCAGCCTGTGGGACGGGGGGTTCGCTGAAGCTTTCTTT. This gives the protein CASSLWDGGFAEAFF.

For this clone: At one of its ends the junction is not consistent with the germline gene, which may arise from a read error. The rearrangement uses TRBV11-1 and TRBJ1-1; TRBD1 might be the D (5 bases). The germline CDR1 and CDR2 sequences are SGHAT and FQDESV (reference sequence). CDR3 length: 14 amino acids. CDR3 sequence (DNA): TGTGCCAGCAGCCTAGCCGGCAGGGCTACTGAAGCTTTCTTT. It yields the protein CASSLAGRATEAFF.

The V and J genes are TRBV7-2 and TRBJ2-6; D is unresolved. Trimming removed 6 bases from V and 0 bases from J, with 3 bases in between. The germline CDR1 and CDR2 sequences are SGHTA and FQGNSA. The CDR3 is 13 residues long. As DNA, the CDR3 is TGTGCCAGCAGAGTCTCTGGGGCCAACGTCCTGACTTTC. Translated, it gives CASRVSGANVLTF.

The chain is built from TRBV10-3 and TRBJ2-1; 10 positions agree with TRBD1. Germline-derived CDR1 and CDR2 are ENHRY and SYGVKD. The CDR3 loop spans 15 amino acids. With V trimmed by 2 bases and J by 3 bases, 1 base remained unmatched. Here the CDR3 DNA reads TGTGCCATCAGTGAGCGGGACAGGGGCTACAATGAGCAGTTCTTC. Translation: CAISERDRGYNEQFF.

The chain joins TRBV5-4 to TRBJ1-1; 8 bases fit TRBD1. The CDR3 is 15 residues long. Looked up from germline, CDR1 is SGHNT and CDR2 is YYREEE (reference sequence). The V segment lost 6 bases and the J segment 1 base; nucleotides outside the gene matches: 8. CDR3 loop: CASIRDGTGNTEAFF. CDR3 in DNA: TGTGCCAGCATCCGCGACGGGACAGGGAACACTGAAGCTTTCTTT.

The chain combines TRBV11-2 with TRBJ1-1, with a tentative D call TRBD1 (5 bases). This CDR3 contains 14 residues. Germline V lookup: CDR1 SGHAT, CDR2 FQNNGV. Deletions cut 1 base from V and 1 base from J, with 7 bases between. The CDR3 bases are TGTGCCAGCAGCTTAGCAGGGTCGAACACTGAAGCTTTCTTT. It specifies CASSLAGSNTEAFF.

This clone occurred once. The rearrangement joins TRBV7-2 to TRBJ2-5; weak D call: TRBD2 (5 bases). Trimming removed 4 bases at V and 1 base at J, with 10 bases between. Germline V gene data show CDR1 as SGHTA and CDR2 as FQGNSA. This CDR3 contains 14 residues. CDR3 in DNA: TGTGCCAGCAGCTCCCGGGATCTCCAAGAGACCCAGTACTTC. Translated, it gives CASSSRDLQETQYF.

Here the CDR3 reads CASSPTSGLARGSEQYF. As DNA, the CDR3 is TGTGCCAGCAGCCCGACTAGCGGACTAGCGAGGGGGAGCGAGCAGTACTTC. The chain couples TRBV5-4 to TRBJ2-7, with TRBD2 matching over 9 bases. Germline CDR1 and CDR2: SGHNT and YYREEE (reference sequence). The CDR3 has 17 residues. The J segment lost 6 bases and the V segment lost 4 bases, leaving 17 bases of the junction unmatched.

V gene TRBV6-1 combines with J gene TRBJ2-2, with TRBD1 matching over 7 bases. The CDR3 is 16 amino acids. Per germline, CDR1 MNHNS and CDR2 SASEGT. V dropped 3 bases and J dropped 5; count of bases not matched to a gene: 9. The CDR3: CASSDLGTDDTGELFF. CDR3 bases: TGTGCCAGCAGTGATCTTGGGACAGACGATACCGGGGAGCTGTTTTTT.

This sequence joins TRBV2 and TRBJ2-1; TRBD2 matches 12 bases. V was pared by 6 bases and J by 1 base, with 4 bases of the junction left unmatched. The CDR3 covers 16 residues. CDR1 and CDR2 from the germline V gene are SNHLY and FYNNEI. The DNA of the CDR3 is TGTGCCAGCAGCGTCCTAGCGGGGGGGTCCTACAATGAGCAGTTCTTC. Translated: CASSVLAGGSYNEQFF.

The rearrangement links TRBV5-1 to TRBJ2-1; unclear D gene. The CDR3 loop spans 11 amino acids. Trimming left V 3 bases short and J 2 bases short, with 0 bases between. Germline V lookup: CDR1 SGHRS, CDR2 YFSETQ. CDR3 sequence reads: CASSSYNEQFF. CDR3 in DNA: TGCGCCAGCAGCTCCTACAATGAGCAGTTCTTC. Full variable domain (remainder filled in from reference TRBV5-1 and TRBJ2-1): KAGVTQTPRYLIKTRGQQVTLSCSPISGHRSVSWYQQTPGQGLQFLFEYFSETQRNKGNFPGRFSGRQFSNSRSEMNVSTLELGDSALYLCASSSYNEQFFGPGTRLTVL.

The J gene is TRBJ2-1, the V gene TRBV28; TRBD1 or TRBD2 may be the D gene (6 bases each). Germline CDR1 reads MDHEN; CDR2 reads SYDVKM. CDR3 size: 15 residues. V was pared by 2 bases and J by 0 bases, with 8 bases between. The CDR3 DNA reads as TGTGCCAGCAGTTTACCGGGGGCCTCCTACAATGAGCAGTTCTTC. As protein: CASSLPGASYNEQFF.

This clone came up a few times. The chain is built from TRBV27 and TRBJ1-1; D not certain. The V gene's germline CDR1 is MNHEY and CDR2 SMNVEV (reference sequence). V shed 5 bases and J shed 5 bases, with 15 bases lying between them. CDR3 size: 14 residues. CDR3 sequence reads: CASSAEFWGTEAFF. In DNA, the CDR3 is TGTGCCAGCAGTGCCGAGTTTTGGGGAACTGAAGCTTTCTTT.

This clone was recorded a few times. CDR3 sequence reads: CASSVASGNGEQFF. The CDR3 nucleotides read TGTGCCAGCAGTGTGGCTAGCGGGAACGGTGAGCAGTTCTTC. V gene TRBV25-1 combines with J gene TRBJ2-1; 9 bases align to TRBD2. Germline V gene sequence: CDR1 MGHDK, CDR2 SYGVNS. CDR3 length: 14 residues. Trimming took 4 bases from V and 9 from J; bases not matched to a gene: 7.

V usage is TRBV5-1 and J usage is TRBJ2-1, with TRBD2 matching 10 bases. Germline CDR1 SGHRS, CDR2 YFSETQ. Trimming took 4 bases from V and 7 from J; bases not matched to a gene: 14. The length of the CDR3 is 17 residues. As DNA, the CDR3 is TGCGCCAGCAGCCCTGGACTAGCGGCCACGGGAGGTAATGAGCAGTTCTTC. It specifies CASSPGLAATGGNEQFF.

This chain connects TRBV29-1 to TRBJ2-7, with D tentatively TRBD2 (5 bases). Trimming removed 4 bases from V and 1 base from J, with 5 bases in between. Germline V gene data show CDR1 as SQVTM and CDR2 as ANQGSEA. This CDR3 is built from 11 residues. The CDR3 region has the DNA TGCAGCGTTGGCGGGTCCTACGAGCAGTACTTC. Translating it yields CSVGGSYEQYF.

This rearrangement joins TRBV19 to TRBJ2-2, with D perhaps matching TRBD1 (6 bases). The CDR3 extends over 14 amino acids. The V end was cut by 7 bases, the J end by 3 bases, with 12 bases between. Germline CDR1 LNHDA, CDR2 SQIVND (reference sequence). The CDR3 DNA sequence: TGTGCCAGTAAGGCAGGGGCGTACACCGGGGAGCTGTTTTTT. Protein: CASKAGAYTGELFF.